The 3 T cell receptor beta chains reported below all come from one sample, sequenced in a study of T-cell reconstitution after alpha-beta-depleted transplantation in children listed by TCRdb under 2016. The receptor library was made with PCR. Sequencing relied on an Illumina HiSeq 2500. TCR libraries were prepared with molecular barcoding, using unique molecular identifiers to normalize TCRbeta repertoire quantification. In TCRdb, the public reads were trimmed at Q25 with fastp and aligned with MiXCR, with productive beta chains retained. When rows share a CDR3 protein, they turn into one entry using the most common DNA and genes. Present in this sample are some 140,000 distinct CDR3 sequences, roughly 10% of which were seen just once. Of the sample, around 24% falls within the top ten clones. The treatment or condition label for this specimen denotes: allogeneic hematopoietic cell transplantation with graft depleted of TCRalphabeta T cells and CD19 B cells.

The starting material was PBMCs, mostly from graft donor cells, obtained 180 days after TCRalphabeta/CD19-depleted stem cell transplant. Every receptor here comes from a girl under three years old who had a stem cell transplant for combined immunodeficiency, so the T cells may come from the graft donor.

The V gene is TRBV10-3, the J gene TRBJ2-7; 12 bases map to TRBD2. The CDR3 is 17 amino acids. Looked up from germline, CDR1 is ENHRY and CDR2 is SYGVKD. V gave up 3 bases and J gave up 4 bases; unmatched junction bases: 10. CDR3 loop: CAISDPSGGARLYEQYF. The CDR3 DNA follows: TGTGCCATCAGTGACCCTAGCGGGGGGGCCAGACTTTACGAGCAGTACTTC.

This chain's CDR3 is CASSPLGISDGNTIYF. The CDR3 DNA reads TGTGCCAGCTCACCTCTCGGGATCTCTGATGGAAACACCATATATTTT. The chain joins TRBV18 to TRBJ1-3, with unresolved D. The CDR3 totals 16 residues. The germline V gene has CDR1 KGHSH and CDR2 LQKENI. Trimming shortened V by 3 bases and J by 3 bases, and 15 bases separated the two germline ends. Based on the CDR3 plus reference TRBV18 and TRBJ1-3, the full variable domain is NAGVMQNPRHLVRRRGQEARLRCSPMKGHSHVYWYRQLPEEGLKFMVYLQKENIIDESGMPKERFSAEFPKEGPSILRIQQVVRGDSAAYFCASSPLGISDGNTIYFGEGSWLTVV.

The CDR3 DNA is TGTGCCTCGTTACAGGGGGGGCGATCCCACGGCGGGGAGCTGTTTTTT. Amino acids: CASLQGGRSHGGELFF. The chain employs TRBV30 and TRBJ2-2; tentative D call: TRBD1 (8 bases). The CDR3 loop spans 16 amino acids. Trimming took 7 bases from V and 7 from J, leaving 25 bases between them. CDR1 is GTSNPN, CDR2 SVGIG, per germline (reference sequence).